This T cell receptor (beta chain) was identified during a study of cytomegalovirus exposure and HLA in healthy donors. Study-wide points: TCR beta V- and J-gene trimming was later associated with a missense DCLRE1C variant. TCR sequences were mostly rare, though some public TCRs occurred in many donors.

PCR involved 60 Vbeta and 13 Jbeta primers. Some clones are missing from TCRdb's copy, which holds only in-frame ones; the method was immunoSEQ multiplex PCR. The data show 170,000 or so clones, over 80% seen once. The table lists this clone with a few counts. No antigen is known for it. Participants comprised healthy donors of bone marrow. Donors had nominal health at sampling but likely had unrecorded immune exposures. Trimming took 3 bases from V and 5 from J; bases not matched to a gene: 5. Germline V CDR1 and CDR2: LNHDA, SQIVND (reference sequence). The CDR3 spans 14 residues. The chain combines TRBV19 with TRBJ2-7; 9 bases are a match to TRBD1. The sequenced material came from PBMCs. This clonotype originated in a man over 45 in good health and CMV-seronegative. The CDR3 nucleotides are TGTGCCAGTAGTATCGGGACAGGGACTAACGAGCAGTACTTC. It specifies CASSIGTGTNEQYF.